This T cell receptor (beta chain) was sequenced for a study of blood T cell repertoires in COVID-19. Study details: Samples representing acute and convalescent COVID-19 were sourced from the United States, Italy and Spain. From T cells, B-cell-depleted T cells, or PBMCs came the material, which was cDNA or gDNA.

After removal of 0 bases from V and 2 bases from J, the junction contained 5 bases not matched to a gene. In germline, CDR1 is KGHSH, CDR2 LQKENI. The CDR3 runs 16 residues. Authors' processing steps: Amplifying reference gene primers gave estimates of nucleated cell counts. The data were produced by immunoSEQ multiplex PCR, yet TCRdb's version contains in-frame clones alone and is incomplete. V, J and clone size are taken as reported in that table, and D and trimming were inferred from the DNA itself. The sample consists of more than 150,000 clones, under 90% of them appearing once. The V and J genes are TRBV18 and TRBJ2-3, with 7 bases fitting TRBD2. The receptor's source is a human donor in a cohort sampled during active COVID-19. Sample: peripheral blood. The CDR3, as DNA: TGTGCCAGCTCACCACCGACTAGCAGTTACACAGATACGCAGTATTTT. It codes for CASSPPTSSYTDTQYF.